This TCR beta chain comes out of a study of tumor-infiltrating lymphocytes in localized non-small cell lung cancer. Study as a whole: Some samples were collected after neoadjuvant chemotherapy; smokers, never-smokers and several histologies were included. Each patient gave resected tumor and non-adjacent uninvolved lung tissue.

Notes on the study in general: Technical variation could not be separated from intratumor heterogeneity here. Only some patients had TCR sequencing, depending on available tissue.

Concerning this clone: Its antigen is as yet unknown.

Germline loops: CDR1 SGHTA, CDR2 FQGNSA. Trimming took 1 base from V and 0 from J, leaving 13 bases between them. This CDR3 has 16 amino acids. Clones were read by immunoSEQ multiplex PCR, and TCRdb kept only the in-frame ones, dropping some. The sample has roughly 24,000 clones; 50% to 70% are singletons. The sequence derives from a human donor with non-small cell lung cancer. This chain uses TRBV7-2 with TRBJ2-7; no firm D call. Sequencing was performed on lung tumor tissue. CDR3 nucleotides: TGTGCCAGCAGCTTAGGGGGTAGCCTGAGCTCCTACGAGCAGTACTTC. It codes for CASSLGGSLSSYEQYF.